One and the same sample provided the 16 T cell receptor beta chains below, sequenced in a study of blood T cell repertoires in COVID-19. Data came from immunoSEQ multiplex PCR; TCRdb stores just in-frame clones and leaves some out. In the table there are 30,000 to 35,000 clones, approximately 90% of which are singletons. Sequences were obtained from peripheral blood. The receptors shown here come from a human donor with active COVID-19. The donor label of this sample is uncertain.

This chain uses TRBV4-3 with TRBJ2-1; D is possibly TRBD2 (6 bases). Germline-derived CDR1 and CDR2 are LGHNA and YSLEER. V lost 0 bases and J lost 6, with 15 bases in between. This CDR3 has 16 amino acids. As DNA, the CDR3 is TGCGCCAGCAGCCAAGATTATTTGCTAGCGCGCAATGAGCAGTTCTTC. Protein sequence: CASSQDYLLARNEQFF.

The J gene is TRBJ1-1, the V gene TRBV12-3 or TRBV12-4; D not certain. The germline V and J ends were trimmed by 10 bases and 1 base, with 13 bases remaining between them. This CDR3 is built from 13 residues. CDR3 coding DNA: TGTGCCACCCAGCTCGGGGAGAACACTGAAGCTTTCTTT. Protein sequence: CATQLGENTEAFF.

This clone has a handful of counts. The DNA for the CDR3 is TGTGCCAGCAGTTTGAGGGATTCCTACGAGCAGTACTTC. Its translation: CASSLRDSYEQYF. The chain recombines TRBV27 with TRBJ2-7; D might be TRBD2 (5 bases). This CDR3 comprises 13 residues. The V gene's germline CDR1 is MNHEY and CDR2 SMNVEV (reference sequence). Between the trimmed V and J ends, which lost 3 bases and 1 base, there was a span of 7 bases.

The chain joins TRBV19 to TRBJ2-1; 9 nucleotides align to TRBD2. The germline gives CDR1 LNHDA, CDR2 SQIVND (reference sequence). V shed 3 bases and J 6 bases; nucleotides not matched to a gene: 12. CDR3 length: 17 residues. The chain's CDR3 is CASSMGFRVAGANEQFF. CDR3 nucleotides: TGTGCCAGTAGTATGGGCTTTAGGGTAGCGGGGGCCAATGAGCAGTTCTTC.

This rearrangement joins TRBV9 to TRBJ2-3; TRBD2 agrees at 11 bases. Trimming took 4 bases from V and 2 from J; bases not matched to a gene: 3. Germline V lookup: CDR1 SGDLS, CDR2 YYNGEE. The CDR3 loop spans 15 amino acids. Here the CDR3 DNA reads TGTGCCAGCAGCACTAGCGGGGGTAACACAGATACGCAGTATTTT. As protein: CASSTSGGNTDTQYF.

The V gene is TRBV9, the J gene TRBJ2-7, with 9 bases fitting TRBD1. With V trimmed by 4 bases and J by 2 bases, 7 bases remained unmatched. The germline gives CDR1 SGDLS, CDR2 YYNGEE. The CDR3 covers 15 residues. In DNA, the CDR3 is TGTGCCAGCAGCCCCGGACAGGGGCCTGCCTACGAGCAGTACTTC. Translation gives CASSPGQGPAYEQYF.

The chain joins TRBV6-5 to TRBJ2-1, with 9 bases identical to TRBD1. CDR1 and CDR2 (germline): MNHEY, SVGAGI. Trimming at V came to 7 bases and at J to 6 bases, leaving 10 bases not matched to a gene. The CDR3 is 15 residues long. The CDR3 loop is CASNMAGTGINEQFF. CDR3 nucleotides: TGTGCCAGCAACATGGCCGGGACAGGGATCAATGAGCAGTTCTTC.

V usage is TRBV4-3 and J usage is TRBJ1-2, with D unresolved. Trimming shortened V by 0 bases and J by 2 bases, and 13 bases separated the two germline ends. The germline gives CDR1 LGHNA, CDR2 YSLEER. This CDR3 comprises 16 residues. CDR3 loop: CASSQEWGESNYGYTF. CDR3 nucleotide sequence: TGCGCCAGCAGCCAAGAGTGGGGAGAGTCCAACTATGGCTACACCTTC.

The V gene is TRBV5-1, the J gene TRBJ1-2, with 9 bases that match TRBD1. From germline, CDR1 is SGHRS and CDR2 YFSETQ. This CDR3 comprises 15 residues. The V gene end was trimmed by 4 bases and the J gene end by 7 bases; junction bases not matched to a gene: 11. The CDR3: CASSAETGGLGGYTF. The DNA for the CDR3 is TGCGCCAGCAGCGCCGAGACAGGGGGATTGGGTGGCTACACCTTC.

The sample holds one count of this clone. The V and J genes are TRBV7-3 and TRBJ1-1, with 10 bases aligning to TRBD1. This CDR3 is built from 13 residues. Germline assignment: CDR1 SGHTA and CDR2 FQGTGA. The ends lost 5 bases at V and 6 bases at J; junction bases unmatched: 3. The CDR3 DNA is TGTGCCAGCAGCGGCGGGACAGGGGCTGAAGCTTTCTTT. Its protein is CASSGGTGAEAFF.

V gene TRBV30 combines with J gene TRBJ2-7; 9 positions agree with TRBD1. The germline V gene encodes CDR1 GTSNPN and CDR2 SVGIG (reference sequence). V lost 3 bases and J lost 6; bases outside the gene matches: 12. The CDR3 contains 15 residues. CDR3 residues: CAWSPTGGPRSEQYF. The DNA of the CDR3 is TGTGCCTGGAGCCCCACAGGGGGCCCCCGCTCCGAGCAGTACTTC.

The V gene is TRBV19, the J gene TRBJ1-1; no firm D call. CDR1 is LNHDA, CDR2 SQIVND, per germline (reference sequence). The V end was cut by 3 bases, the J end by 3 bases, with 17 bases between. The CDR3 is 16 residues long. This CDR3 is CASSMYPSIQDTEAFF. The CDR3 nucleotides read TGTGCCAGTAGTATGTACCCCTCGATCCAGGACACTGAAGCTTTCTTT.

The V and J genes are TRBV12-5 and TRBJ1-2; 7 positions match TRBD1. CDR3 size: 15 residues. CDR1 and CDR2 from the germline V gene are LGHNT and FRNRAP. The ends lost 7 bases at V and 3 bases at J; junction bases unmatched: 11. The CDR3 DNA reads as TGTGCTAGTGCCCCGTCGACAGGGTTAGACTATGGCTACACCTTC. It codes for CASAPSTGLDYGYTF.

The chain couples TRBV7-2 to TRBJ2-3; 7 bases are shared with TRBD2. Germline CDR1 is SGHTA and CDR2 is FQGNSA. The CDR3 runs 15 residues. V trimming: 3 bases; J trimming: 2 bases; junction bases outside the gene matches: 5. CDR3 DNA sequence: TGTGCCAGCAGCTTTCAAAGCGGGACCACAGATACGCAGTATTTT. Translating gives CASSFQSGTTDTQYF.

This clone was counted a few times. The chain is built from TRBV20-1 and TRBJ2-5; no reliable D call. The CDR3 runs to 11 residues. Germline-derived CDR1 and CDR2 are DFQATT and SNEGSKA (reference sequence). Trimming pared 5 bases from V and 0 bases from J, leaving 4 bases between. CDR3: CSAEDQETQYF. CDR3 in DNA: TGCAGTGCTGAGGACCAAGAGACCCAGTACTTC.

This chain uses TRBV5-1 with TRBJ1-4, with TRBD1 matching 8 bases. This CDR3 spans 17 amino acids. Germline trimming cut 5 bases from V and 4 bases from J; bases unmatched to any gene: 13. Per germline, CDR1 SGHRS and CDR2 YFSETQ. The CDR3 sequence: CASRRSDRDNLNEKLFF. The DNA of the CDR3 is TGCGCCAGCAGGCGGTCGGACAGGGACAACCTTAATGAAAAACTGTTTTTT. Full variable domain (missing parts from reference TRBV5-1 and TRBJ1-4): KAGVTQTPRYLIKTRGQQVTLSCSPISGHRSVSWYQQTPGQGLQFLFEYFSETQRNKGNFPGRFSGRQFSNSRSEMNVSTLELGDSALYLCASRRSDRDNLNEKLFFGSGTQLSVL.